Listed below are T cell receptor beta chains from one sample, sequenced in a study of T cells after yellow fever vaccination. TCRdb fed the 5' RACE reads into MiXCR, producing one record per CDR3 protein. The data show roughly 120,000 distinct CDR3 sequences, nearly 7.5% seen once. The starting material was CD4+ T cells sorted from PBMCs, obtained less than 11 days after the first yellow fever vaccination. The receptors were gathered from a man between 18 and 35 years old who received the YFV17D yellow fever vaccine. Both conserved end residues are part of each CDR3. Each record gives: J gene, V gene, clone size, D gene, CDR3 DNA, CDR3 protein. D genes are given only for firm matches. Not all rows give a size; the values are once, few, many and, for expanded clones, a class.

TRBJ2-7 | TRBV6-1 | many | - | TGTGCCAGCACGCCGGGAAAAGGGTACTACGAGCAGTACTTC | CASTPGKGYYEQYF
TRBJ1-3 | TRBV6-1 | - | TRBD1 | TGTGCCAGCAGGAAAGGACAGGGGTTTGACACCATATATTTT | CASRKGQGFDTIYF
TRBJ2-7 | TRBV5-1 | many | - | TGCGCCAGCAGTGGAGGTTCAACCTACGAGCAGTACTTC | CASSGGSTYEQYF
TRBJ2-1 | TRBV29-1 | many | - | TGTGTGCAGGGCTCCTACAATGAGCAGTTCTTC | CVQGSYNEQFF
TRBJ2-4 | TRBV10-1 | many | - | TGCGCCAGCAGTGTAGGGATGGGAAACATTCAGTACTTC | CASSVGMGNIQYF
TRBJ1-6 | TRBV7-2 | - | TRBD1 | TGTGCCAGCAGCTTTCAACAGGGGAATAATTCACCCCTCCACTTT | CASSFQQGNNSPLHF
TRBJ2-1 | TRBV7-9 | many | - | TGTGCCAGCAGGGGATCGACCAGGAGCTCCTACAATGAGCAGTTCTTC | CASRGSTRSSYNEQFF
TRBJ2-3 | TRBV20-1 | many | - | TGCAGTGCCACGACTGAAGTCGATACGCAGTATTTT | CSATTEVDTQYF
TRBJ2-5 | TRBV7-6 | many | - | TGTGCCAGCAGCTTATCCCTACAAGAGACCCAGTACTTC | CASSLSLQETQYF
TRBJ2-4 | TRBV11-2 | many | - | TGTGCCAGCAGCTTAATGACCAGGCGGAACATTCAGTACTTC | CASSLMTRRNIQYF
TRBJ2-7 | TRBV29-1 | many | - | TGCAGCGTTGCTCAGTACTACGAGCAGTACTTC | CSVAQYYEQYF
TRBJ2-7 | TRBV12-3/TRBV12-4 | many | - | TGTGCCAGCAGTTGGGAGCACAGCGTCCGTGAGCAGTACTTC | CASSWEHSVREQYF
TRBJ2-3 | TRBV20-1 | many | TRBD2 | TGCAGTGCTGCGGGGCTAGCGGGGGCAGATACGCAGTATTTT | CSAAGLAGADTQYF
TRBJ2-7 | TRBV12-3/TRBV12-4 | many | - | TGTGCCAGCAGTTTTAGTAGGTCAAACTCCTACGAGCAGTACTTC | CASSFSRSNSYEQYF
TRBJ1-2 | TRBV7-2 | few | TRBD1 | TGTGCCAGCAGCTTAGGGAAAGACAGGGGGGACTATGGCTACACCTTC | CASSLGKDRGDYGYTF
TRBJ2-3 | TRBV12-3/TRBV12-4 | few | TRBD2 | TGTGCCAGCTCCGGACTAGCGGGGAGCACAGATACGCAGTATTTT | CASSGLAGSTDTQYF
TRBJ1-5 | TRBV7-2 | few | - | TGTGCCAGCAGCTTCGTCGCGGGGGGTAGCAATCAGCCCCAGCATTTT | CASSFVAGGSNQPQHF
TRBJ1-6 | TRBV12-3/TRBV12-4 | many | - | TGTGCCAGCACCCTCGGACAGACTTATCATAATTCACCCCTCCACTTT | CASTLGQTYHNSPLHF
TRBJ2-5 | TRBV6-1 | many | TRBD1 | TGTGCCAGCAGTGAACATCAGGGGGCGCGGGAGACCCAGTACTTC | CASSEHQGARETQYF
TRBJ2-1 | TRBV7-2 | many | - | TGTGCCAGCAGCGGGCGGACAGGTCGAACCTATGGGGGGGGTGAGCAGTTCTTC | CASSGRTGRTYGGGEQFF
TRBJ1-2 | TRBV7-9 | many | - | TGTGCCAGCAGCTTAGAGGGCTGGCAGGGGAGGTTGTACGGCTACACCTTC | CASSLEGWQGRLYGYTF
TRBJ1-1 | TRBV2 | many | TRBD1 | TGTGCCAGCAGGGTCGGGACAGGGGGAGAAGCTTTCTTT | CASRVGTGGEAFF
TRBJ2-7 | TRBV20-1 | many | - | TGCAGTGCTAGAGGGGGGAGATACCTCTACGAGCAGTACTTC | CSARGGRYLYEQYF
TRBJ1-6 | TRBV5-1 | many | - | TGCGCCAGCAGGACTCAGGGAGATAATTCACCCCTCCACTTT | CASRTQGDNSPLHF
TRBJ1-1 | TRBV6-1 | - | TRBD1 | TGTGCCAGCAGTAAGGGGACAGGGGTTTGGAACACTGAAGCTTTCTTT | CASSKGTGVWNTEAFF
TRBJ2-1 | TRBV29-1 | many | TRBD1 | TGCAGCGTCCAACCGGACAGGGGATCCTACAATGAGCAGTTCTTC | CSVQPDRGSYNEQFF
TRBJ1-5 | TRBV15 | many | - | TGTGCCACCAGCAGAGATACAGCCAGGCTCAATCAGCCCCAGCATTTT | CATSRDTARLNQPQHF
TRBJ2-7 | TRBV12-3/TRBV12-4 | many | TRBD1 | TGTGCCAGCAGTTCCGTACAGGGGTACGAGCAGTACTTC | CASSSVQGYEQYF
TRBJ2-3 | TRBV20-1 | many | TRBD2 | TGCAGTGCTAGTCCTGGCGGGGGGGGACGGGATACGCAGTATTTT | CSASPGGGGRDTQYF
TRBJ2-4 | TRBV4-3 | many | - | TGCGCCAGCAGCCAAGACAGGGTGACCAAAAACATTCAGTACTTC | CASSQDRVTKNIQYF
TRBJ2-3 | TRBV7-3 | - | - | TGTGCCAGCAGCCACGGACCAGACAGGAAGGATACGCAGTATTTT | CASSHGPDRKDTQYF
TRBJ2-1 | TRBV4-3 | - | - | TGCGCCAGCAGCCAAGAGCGCAACAGATACAATGAGCAGTTCTTC | CASSQERNRYNEQFF
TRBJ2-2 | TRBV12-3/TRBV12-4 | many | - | TGTGCCAGCAGTCAAACGGGACTCCCGAGGGGTTCCGGGGAGCTGTTTTTT | CASSQTGLPRGSGELFF
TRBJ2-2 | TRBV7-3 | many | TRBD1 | TGTGCCAGCAGAGCGGGACAGGGCGGAATCGGGGAGCTGTTTTTT | CASRAGQGGIGELFF
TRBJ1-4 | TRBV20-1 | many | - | TGCAGTGCTAGCCCCTTTGGGAGTGCAACTAATGAAAAACTGTTTTTT | CSASPFGSATNEKLFF
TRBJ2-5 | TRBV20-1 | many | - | TGCAGTGCACCCGCACTGTACCAAGAGACCCAGTACTTC | CSAPALYQETQYF
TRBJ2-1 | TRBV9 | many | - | TGTGCCAGCAGCGTAGGTCCTTTGCGGGGCTCCTACAATGAGCAGTTCTTC | CASSVGPLRGSYNEQFF
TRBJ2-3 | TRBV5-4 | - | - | TGTGCCAGCAGCGCTGGAGGGATCCAGATTACGCAGTATTTT | CASSAGGIQITQYF